Presented here are 13 T cell receptor beta chains from one specimen sequenced in a study of neurological immune-mediated disorders. TCRdb reprocessed the 5' RACE reads with MiXCR, giving one entry per CDR3 protein. Of about 59,000 distinct CDR3 sequences in the sample, 24% were seen once. Indicated time point: technical triplicate 2. Sequenced material: PBMCs. Receptors were obtained from a man in his 60s with HTLV-1-associated myelopathy (HAM/TSP).

This clonotype was counted at least ten times. V is TRBV9 and J is TRBJ2-3; no firm D call. There are 15 residues in the CDR3. Per germline, CDR1 SGDLS and CDR2 YYNGEE. Trimming took off 7 bases at V and 0 bases at J, with 15 bases between the two ends. DNA of the CDR3: TGTGCCAGCTCCATAGTCGGCAGCAGCACAGATACGCAGTATTTT. It yields the protein CASSIVGSSTDTQYF. Full variable domain (rest looked up from reference TRBV9 and TRBJ2-3): DSGVTQTPKHLITATGQRVTLRCSPRSGDLSVYWYQQSLDQGLQFLIQYYNGEERAKGNILERFSAQQFPDLHSELNLSSLELGDSALYFCASSIVGSSTDTQYFGPGTRLTVL.

This clonotype was counted ten times or more. The gene calls are TRBV7-2 and TRBJ2-3, with 7 positions matching TRBD2. The trim removed 1 base at V and 3 bases at J, leaving 7 bases unmatched. The CDR3 length is 16 residues. Germline CDR1 reads SGHTA; CDR2 reads FQGNSA. The CDR3 DNA follows: TGTGCCAGCAGCTTAGGGGCCCGACTAGCTACAGATACGCAGTATTTT. Translation gives CASSLGARLATDTQYF.

A word on this clonotype: This may stem from a read error, because a much larger clone lies one nucleotide away. This chain links TRBV7-8 with TRBJ2-3, with no clear D. Germline-derived CDR1 and CDR2 are SGHVS and FQNEAQ. The CDR3 spans 16 residues. Between the trimmed V and J ends, which lost 4 bases and 0 bases, there was a span of 14 bases. The CDR3 DNA reads TGTGCCAGCAGCTGGGTGGGCTATCCTAGCACAGATACGCAGTATTTT. This encodes CASSWVGYPSTDTQYF.

This clonotype was counted many times. J is TRBJ1-1 and V is TRBV12-3 or TRBV12-4; a weak D match, TRBD1 (5 bases). Trimming shortened V by 3 bases and J by 1 base, and 12 bases separated the two germline ends. This CDR3 has 15 amino acids. CDR3 residues: CASSLEAGTNTEAFF. CDR3 nucleotide sequence: TGTGCCAGCAGTTTGGAGGCAGGGACGAACACTGAAGCTTTCTTT.

This clonotype showed up many times. V is TRBV28 and J is TRBJ2-2, with TRBD2 matching 10 bases. This CDR3 has 19 residues. J was trimmed by 2 bases and V by 1 base; bases with no gene match: 10. Germline CDR1 reads MDHEN; CDR2 reads SYDVKM. The CDR3 coding sequence is TGTGCCAGCAGTTTATCTTACCTCAGCGGGAGGGGAAACACCGGGGAGCTGTTTTTT. Residues: CASSLSYLSGRGNTGELFF.

V and J are TRBV5-1 and TRBJ2-7, with 10 bases that match TRBD1. This CDR3 contains 15 residues. Trimming at V came to 1 base and at J to 4 bases, leaving 5 bases not matched to a gene. CDR1 SGHRS and CDR2 YFSETQ come from the germline V gene. The CDR3 coding sequence is TGCGCCAGCAGCTTGTCGACAGGGGGCTTATACGAGCAGTACTTC. This sequence encodes CASSLSTGGLYEQYF.

This clonotype was recorded many times. V is TRBV20-1 and J is TRBJ1-1; D gene ambiguous. The V gene lost 2 bases and the J gene lost 8 bases, with 18 bases spanning the gap. This CDR3 spans 14 amino acids. The germline gives CDR1 DFQATT, CDR2 SNEGSKA (reference sequence). The CDR3 protein is CSARTRYMASEAFF. The CDR3 DNA reads as TGCAGTGCTAGAACGAGATACATGGCATCCGAAGCTTTCTTT.

This clonotype was counted many times. The chain recombines TRBV20-1 with TRBJ1-2, with D unresolved. The CDR3 totals 14 residues. Trimming removed 0 bases from V and 7 bases from J, with 15 bases in between. The V gene's germline CDR1 is DFQATT and CDR2 SNEGSKA (reference sequence). CDR3 DNA: TGCAGTGCTAGAGATTCCGGGGTCCCGCGTGGCTACACCTTC. This codes for CSARDSGVPRGYTF.

This clonotype was detected ten times or more. The chain couples TRBV5-1 to TRBJ1-2, with 12 bases matching TRBD1. CDR3 size: 17 residues. Looked up from germline, CDR1 is SGHRS and CDR2 is YFSETQ. V gave up 4 bases and J gave up 6 bases; unmatched junction bases: 13. Here the CDR3 reads CASSPPGTGGRRDGYTF. The CDR3 bases are TGCGCCAGCAGCCCCCCCGGGACAGGGGGCAGGAGGGATGGCTACACCTTC.

This clonotype came up many times. The gene calls are TRBV5-1 and TRBJ1-1; possible D gene TRBD1, 6 bases. The CDR3 runs to 14 residues. CDR1 is SGHRS, CDR2 YFSETQ, per germline. Trimming shortened V by 1 base and J by 2 bases, and 9 bases separated the two germline ends. CDR3 coding DNA: TGCGCCAGCAGCTTGCGGGGGGCCAACACTGAAGCTTTCTTT. This encodes CASSLRGANTEAFF.

The J gene is TRBJ2-2, the V gene TRBV20-1, with 7 bases matching TRBD1. The germline gives CDR1 DFQATT, CDR2 SNEGSKA (reference sequence). V shed 0 bases and J 4 bases; nucleotides not matched to a gene: 8. This CDR3 is 16 amino acids long. CDR3 loop: CSARDHNRGGTGELFF. The DNA of the CDR3 is TGCAGTGCTAGAGATCATAACAGGGGTGGCACCGGGGAGCTGTTTTTT.

Concerning this clonotype: One base away lies a much larger clone, so this may be a sequencing read error. The genes are TRBV15 and TRBJ2-3; D is unclear. CDR1 and CDR2 from the germline V gene are LNHNV and YYDKDF (reference sequence). This CDR3 is built from 19 residues. V was pared by 0 bases and J by 0 bases, with 19 bases between. CDR3 amino acids: CATSRDRGWRSGSTDTQYF. The DNA of the CDR3 is TGTGCCACCAGCAGAGATCGTGGCTGGAGAAGTGGCAGCACAGATACGCAGTATTTT.

V usage is TRBV4-2 and J usage is TRBJ2-7; 9 bases map to TRBD2. The V and J ends lost 1 base and 5 bases, in that order; junction bases with no gene match: 12. CDR3 length equals 17 residues. The germline V gene encodes CDR1 LGHNA and CDR2 YNFKEQ. The CDR3 nucleotides read TGTGCCAGCAGCCAAGCCGGCGCGGGAGGGGTTCTCCACGAGCAGTACTTC. It is translated as CASSQAGAGGVLHEQYF.